The present entry profiles one T cell receptor (beta chain) with its context. The method was immunoSEQ multiplex PCR; TCRdb's version includes in-frame clones alone and lacks a portion of them. Of about 66,000 clones listed, over 75% are singletons. The sample is drawn from a study of technical replicates of blood from a handful of donors. The V and J ends lost 4 bases and 5 bases, in that order; junction bases with no gene match: 8. Germline V CDR1 and CDR2: SGHAT, FQNNGV. The CDR3 covers 15 residues. This clonotype originated in a human donor in good health. Some clones in this sample may be carry-over from other donors' samples. The chain joins TRBV11-2 to TRBJ2-7; 10 positions match TRBD1. Sample: PBMCs. CDR3 DNA sequence: TGTGCCAGCAGCTCCTCCGGGACAGGGGAAGACGAGCAGTACTTC. Translating gives CASSSSGTGEDEQYF. The whole variable domain, remainder taken from reference TRBV11-2 and TRBJ2-7, is EAGVAQSPRYKIIEKRQSVAFWCNPISGHATLYWYQQILGQGPKLLIQFQNNGVVDDSQLPKDRFSAERLKGVDSTLKIQPAKLEDSAVYLCASSSSGTGEDEQYFGPGTRLTVT.